One and the same sample provided the 2 T cell receptor beta chains below, sequenced in a study of prognosis after radiotherapy for stage I lung cancer (dated by TCRdb to the early 2020s). The data were produced on an Illumina HiSeq 3000. Two rounds of multiplex PCR were performed to amplify the TCR beta CDR3 region from genomic DNA. The first PCR round used primers specific to each TRBV and TRBJ gene, and the primer sequences were filed in Chinese patent CN105087789A. Using fastp at Q25 and MiXCR, TCRdb reprocessed the public reads and kept productive beta chains. Identical CDR3 protein sequences are pooled into one entry, listed with their most common genes and DNA. The sample table lists 25,000 to 35,000 distinct CDR3 sequences, about 40% of them with a count of one. The biggest ten clones account for just over 15% of the sample. The input for sequencing was PBMCs, taken before or after stereotactic body radiation therapy (not recorded which). Source of these receptors: a donor over 45 with non-small cell lung cancer.

The chain carries TRBV24-1 and TRBJ2-1; 12 bases are shared with TRBD2. This CDR3 region has 16 residues. Germline V lookup: CDR1 KGHDR, CDR2 SFDVKD. Trimming removed 4 bases from V and 6 bases from J; junction bases left unmatched: 6. CDR3 bases: TGTGCCACCAGTGACCGGACTAGCGGGATTAGCAATGAGCAGTTCTTC. As protein: CATSDRTSGISNEQFF.

This clonotype has at least ten counts. The chain has TRBV24-1 and TRBJ1-2; 9 nucleotides match TRBD1. Per the germline V gene, CDR1 is KGHDR and CDR2 is SFDVKD. The CDR3 runs 16 residues. V dropped 3 bases and J dropped 7; count of bases not matched to a gene: 11. In nucleotides, the CDR3 is TGTGCCACCAGTGATAACTCCCCTACAGGGGGCAGTGGCTACACCTTC. This sequence encodes CATSDNSPTGGSGYTF.